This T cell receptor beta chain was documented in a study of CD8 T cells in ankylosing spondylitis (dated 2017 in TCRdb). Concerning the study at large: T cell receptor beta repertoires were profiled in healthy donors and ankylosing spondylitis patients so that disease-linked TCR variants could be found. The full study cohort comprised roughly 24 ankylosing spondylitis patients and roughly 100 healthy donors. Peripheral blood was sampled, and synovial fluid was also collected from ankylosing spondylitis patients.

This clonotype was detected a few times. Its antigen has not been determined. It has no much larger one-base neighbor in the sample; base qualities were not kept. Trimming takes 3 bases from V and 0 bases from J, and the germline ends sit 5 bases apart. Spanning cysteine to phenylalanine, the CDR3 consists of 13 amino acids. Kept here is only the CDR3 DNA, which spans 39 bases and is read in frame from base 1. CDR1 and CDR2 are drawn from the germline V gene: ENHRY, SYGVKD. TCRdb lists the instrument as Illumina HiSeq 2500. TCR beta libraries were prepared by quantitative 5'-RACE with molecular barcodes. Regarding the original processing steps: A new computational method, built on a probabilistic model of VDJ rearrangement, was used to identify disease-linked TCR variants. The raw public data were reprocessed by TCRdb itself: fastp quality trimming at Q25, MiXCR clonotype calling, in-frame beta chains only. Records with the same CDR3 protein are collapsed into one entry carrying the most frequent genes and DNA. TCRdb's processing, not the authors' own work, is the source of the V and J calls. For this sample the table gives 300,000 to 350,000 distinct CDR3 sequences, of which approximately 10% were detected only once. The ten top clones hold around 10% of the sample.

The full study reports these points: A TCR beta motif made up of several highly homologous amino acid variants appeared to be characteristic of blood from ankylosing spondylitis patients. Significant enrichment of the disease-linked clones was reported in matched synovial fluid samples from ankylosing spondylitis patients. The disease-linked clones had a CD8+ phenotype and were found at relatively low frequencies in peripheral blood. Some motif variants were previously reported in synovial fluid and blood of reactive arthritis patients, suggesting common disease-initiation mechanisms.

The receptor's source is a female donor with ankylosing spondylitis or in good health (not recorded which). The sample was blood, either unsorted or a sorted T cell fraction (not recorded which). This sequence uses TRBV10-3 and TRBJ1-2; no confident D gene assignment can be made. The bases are TGTGCCATCAGTGACGGCTCTAACTATGGCTACACCTTC. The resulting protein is CAISDGSNYGYTF.